The 16 T cell receptor beta chains below all came from one sample that was sequenced in a study of early T cells in non-severe SARS-CoV-2 infection. One entry per CDR3 protein, called by TCRdb with MiXCR from the 5' RACE reads. The data contain tens of thousands of distinct CDR3 sequences, under 15% of them singletons. The sequencing sample was made of whole blood. These receptors were obtained from an adult who was a healthcare worker with PCR-confirmed SARS-CoV-2 infection or an uninfected control (not recorded which).

V gene TRBV28 combines with J gene TRBJ2-1, with a tentative D call TRBD2 (6 bases). With 2 bases removed from V and 9 bases from J, the gap between germline ends came to 11 bases. From germline, CDR1 is MDHEN and CDR2 SYDVKM. The CDR3 spans 13 residues. CDR3 loop: CASSLELASEQFF. Here the CDR3 DNA reads TGTGCCAGCAGTTTAGAACTAGCTTCTGAGCAGTTCTTC.

This clonotype was recorded many times. The V call is TRBV20-1, the J call TRBJ1-2; D uncertain. CDR1 and CDR2 from the germline V gene are DFQATT and SNEGSKA (reference sequence). This CDR3 has 13 residues. V dropped 3 bases and J dropped 4 bases, with 12 bases sitting between them. Written as DNA, the CDR3 is TGCAGTGCTAGGTCACCCACGAGCTATGGCTACACCTTC. Amino acid sequence: CSARSPTSYGYTF.

This clonotype was seen a few times. The J gene is TRBJ2-7, the V gene TRBV4-3; 9 nucleotides line up with TRBD2. This CDR3 region has 14 residues. Germline CDR1 is LGHNA and CDR2 is YSLEER. J was trimmed by 2 bases and V by 4 bases; bases with no gene match: 3. In DNA form, the CDR3 reads TGCGCCAGCAGCCGAGTAGCGGGAGCCTACGAGCAGTACTTC. This encodes CASSRVAGAYEQYF.

This clonotype showed up just a few times. The gene calls are TRBV11-3 and TRBJ2-1, with 14 bases matching TRBD2. CDR3 size: 15 residues. Germline CDR1 is SGHNT and CDR2 is YENEEA. The V segment lost 5 bases and the J segment 7 bases; nucleotides outside the gene matches: 4. The CDR3, as DNA: TGTGCCAGCAGCCCGGGACTAGCGGGAGTTAATGAGCAGTTCTTC. Translating gives CASSPGLAGVNEQFF.

This clonotype has a count of ten or more. The chain uses TRBV11-2 and TRBJ2-7; D assignment may be TRBD1 or TRBD2 (5 bases each). The CDR3 is 12 amino acids. From germline, CDR1 is SGHAT and CDR2 FQNNGV. The V end lost 2 bases, the J end lost 6 bases, and 8 bases lay between the germline ends. The DNA of the CDR3 is TGTGCCAGCAGCTTACGTGGGGGCGAGCAGTACTTC. It yields the protein CASSLRGGEQYF.

This clonotype was seen a few times. The chain joins TRBV5-4 to TRBJ1-2, with D possibly matching TRBD1 (6 bases). This CDR3 has 12 amino acids. Germline lookup yields CDR1 SGHNT and CDR2 YYREEE (reference sequence). With 4 bases removed from V and 6 bases from J, the gap between germline ends came to 10 bases. Here the CDR3 DNA reads TGTGCCAGCAGCACAGGGTTCGATGGCTACACCTTC. Protein: CASSTGFDGYTF.

The chain couples TRBV20-1 to TRBJ1-6; D remains ambiguous. CDR1 and CDR2 (germline): DFQATT, SNEGSKA (reference sequence). The CDR3 loop spans 14 amino acids. Trimming shortened V by 0 bases and J by 6 bases, and 9 bases separated the two germline ends. The CDR3 region is CSARDQAFNSPLHF. CDR3 in DNA: TGCAGTGCTAGAGATCAAGCCTTTAATTCACCCCTCCACTTT.

This chain links TRBV9 with TRBJ2-3; D ambiguous. This CDR3 comprises 12 residues. CDR1 is SGDLS and CDR2 is YYNGEE in the germline V gene. The ends were cut back, 3 bases at V and 7 bases at J, with 9 bases in the middle. The CDR3 is CASSGGHYTQYF. The CDR3 DNA follows: TGTGCCAGCAGCGGGGGTCACTATACGCAGTATTTT.

The chain couples TRBV10-3 to TRBJ2-7; D might be TRBD2 (6 bases). Germline V lookup: CDR1 ENHRY, CDR2 SYGVKD. Trimming stripped 2 bases from V and 6 bases from J, with 8 bases between. The CDR3 spans 12 residues. CDR3 nucleotide sequence: TGTGCCATCAGTGAGGGAGGGGTCGAGCAGTACTTC. It yields the protein CAISEGGVEQYF.

This clonotype was picked up a small number of times. The rearrangement links TRBV24-1 to TRBJ2-3; the match to TRBD2 covers 10 bases. V gave up 2 bases and J gave up 5 bases; unmatched junction bases: 12. The length of the CDR3 is 18 residues. From germline, CDR1 is KGHDR and CDR2 SFDVKD. CDR3 DNA: TGTGCCACCAGTGATTCCGGTCAAGCGGGGGGGGCGCGAGATACGCAGTATTTT. It is translated as CATSDSGQAGGARDTQYF.

This clonotype was observed a few times. This chain connects TRBV28 to TRBJ2-7; unclear D gene. CDR3 length equals 15 residues. V shed 4 bases and J shed 4 bases, with 17 bases lying between them. Germline V gene sequence: CDR1 MDHEN, CDR2 SYDVKM. As DNA, the CDR3 is TGTGCCAGCAGTTCATCCTCGGCGGTAGAATACGAGCAGTACTTC. Its translation: CASSSSSAVEYEQYF.

J is TRBJ2-3 and V is TRBV29-1, with D possibly matching TRBD2 (6 bases). Looked up from germline, CDR1 is SQVTM and CDR2 is ANQGSEA. CDR3 size: 14 residues. Deletions cut 5 bases from V and 2 bases from J, with 14 bases between. The CDR3 loop is CSVWGGQNTDTQYF. CDR3 coding DNA: TGCAGCGTTTGGGGAGGTCAGAACACAGATACGCAGTATTTT.

This clonotype came up many times. V and J are TRBV2 and TRBJ1-3, with TRBD1 as a possible D gene (5 bases). CDR1 is SNHLY, CDR2 FYNNEI, per germline. The CDR3 is made up of 15 amino acids. The V end lost 5 bases, the J end lost 4 bases, and 15 bases lay between the germline ends. The CDR3 region is CASSPSTDRGNTIYF. The CDR3 DNA reads as TGTGCCAGCAGTCCGTCGACAGACCGCGGAAACACCATATATTTT.

This clonotype was counted ten times or more. This chain links TRBV28 with TRBJ2-7, with 11 bases identical to TRBD2. Germline CDR1 is MDHEN and CDR2 is SYDVKM. Trimming at V came to 3 bases and at J to 9 bases, leaving 7 bases not matched to a gene. The CDR3 covers 14 residues. CDR3 in DNA: TGTGCCAGCAGTTTTCAACTAGCGGGAGTCTTGCAGTACTTC. The encoded protein is CASSFQLAGVLQYF.

This clonotype was seen more than once but under ten times. The gene calls are TRBV28 and TRBJ2-1, with TRBD2 as a possible D gene (6 bases). This CDR3 is built from 13 residues. V lost 6 bases and J 6 bases, leaving 12 bases between the germline ends. Germline V gene sequence: CDR1 MDHEN, CDR2 SYDVKM. The CDR3 region is CASSPEGLNEQFF. The CDR3 DNA reads TGTGCCAGCAGCCCGGAGGGCCTCAATGAGCAGTTCTTC.

The CDR3: CASSSTVLSYGYTF. DNA for the CDR3: TGTGCCAGCAGCTCGACGGTTCTAAGCTATGGCTACACCTTC. The V call is TRBV7-2, the J call TRBJ1-2; D is unclear. The germline V and J ends were trimmed by 4 bases and 4 bases, with 13 bases remaining between them. CDR1 is SGHTA and CDR2 is FQGNSA in the germline V gene. The CDR3 is made up of 14 amino acids.